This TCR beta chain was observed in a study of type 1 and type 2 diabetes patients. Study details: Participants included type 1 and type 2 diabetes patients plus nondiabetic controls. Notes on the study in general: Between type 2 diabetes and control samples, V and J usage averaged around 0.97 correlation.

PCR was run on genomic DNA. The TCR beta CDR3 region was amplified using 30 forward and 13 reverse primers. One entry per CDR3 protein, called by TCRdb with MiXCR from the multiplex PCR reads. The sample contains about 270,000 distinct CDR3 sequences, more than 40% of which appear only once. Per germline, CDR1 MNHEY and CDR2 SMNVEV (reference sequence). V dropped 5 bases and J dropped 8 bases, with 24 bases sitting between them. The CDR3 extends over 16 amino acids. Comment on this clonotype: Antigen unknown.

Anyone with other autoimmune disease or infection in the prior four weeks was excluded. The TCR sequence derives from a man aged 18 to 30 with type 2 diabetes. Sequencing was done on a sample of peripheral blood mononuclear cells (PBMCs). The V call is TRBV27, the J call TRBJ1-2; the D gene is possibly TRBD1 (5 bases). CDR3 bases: TGTGCCAGCAGTCCACTATTCCGGGACCACCGAGGAGGCTACACCTTC. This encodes CASSPLFRDHRGGYTF.